This TCR beta chain was found in a study of T cell repertoires in cytomegalovirus infection. V lost 3 bases and J 1 base, leaving 9 bases between the germline ends. The CDR3 is 14 amino acids. Per the germline V gene, CDR1 is SGHTA and CDR2 is FQGNSA. TCRdb redid the calling of the reads with MiXCR, one entry per CDR3 protein. The profile covers around 180,000 distinct CDR3 sequences, with under 30% appearing a single time and just over 30% taken by the ten largest. This clonotype has a count of ten or more. This receptor was obtained from a human donor in good health (CMV status not recorded). Some clones in this sample may be carry-over from other donors' samples. What was sequenced was PBMCs. The chain is built from TRBV7-2 and TRBJ1-1; weak D call: TRBD1 (5 bases). CDR3 bases: TGTGCCAGCAGCTTGGGGGTTGGGAACACTGAAGCTTTCTTT. Its protein product is CASSLGVGNTEAFF.